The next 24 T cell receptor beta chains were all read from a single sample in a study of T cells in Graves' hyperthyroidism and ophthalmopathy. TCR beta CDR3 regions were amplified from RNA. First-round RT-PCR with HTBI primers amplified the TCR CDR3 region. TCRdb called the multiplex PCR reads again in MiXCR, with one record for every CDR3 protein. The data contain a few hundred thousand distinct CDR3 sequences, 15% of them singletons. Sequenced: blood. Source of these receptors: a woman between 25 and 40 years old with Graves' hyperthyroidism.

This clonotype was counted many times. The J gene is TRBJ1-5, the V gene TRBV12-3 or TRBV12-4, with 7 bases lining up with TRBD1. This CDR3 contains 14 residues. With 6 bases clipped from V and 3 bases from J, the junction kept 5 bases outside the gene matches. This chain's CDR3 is CASRPGTDNQPQHF. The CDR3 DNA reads TGTGCCAGCAGACCCGGGACAGACAATCAGCCCCAGCATTTT.

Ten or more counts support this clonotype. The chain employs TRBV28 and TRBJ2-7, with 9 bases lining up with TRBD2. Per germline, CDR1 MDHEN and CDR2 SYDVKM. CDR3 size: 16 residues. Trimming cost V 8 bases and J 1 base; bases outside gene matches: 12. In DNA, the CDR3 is TGTGCCAGCGACCGCGGGGGGGGAATGGGTTCCTACGAGCAGTACTTC. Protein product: CASDRGGGMGSYEQYF.

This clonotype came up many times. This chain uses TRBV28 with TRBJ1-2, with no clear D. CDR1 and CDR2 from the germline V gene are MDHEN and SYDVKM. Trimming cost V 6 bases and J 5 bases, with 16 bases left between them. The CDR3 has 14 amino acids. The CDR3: CASRKPGLMYGYTF. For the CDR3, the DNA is TGTGCCAGCAGGAAGCCCGGGTTAATGTATGGCTACACCTTC.

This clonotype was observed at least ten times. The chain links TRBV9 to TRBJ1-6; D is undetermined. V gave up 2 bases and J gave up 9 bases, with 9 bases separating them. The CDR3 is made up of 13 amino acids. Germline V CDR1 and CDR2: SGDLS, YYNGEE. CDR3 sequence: CASSVEATSPLHF. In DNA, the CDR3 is TGTGCCAGCAGCGTTGAAGCGACTTCACCCCTCCACTTT.

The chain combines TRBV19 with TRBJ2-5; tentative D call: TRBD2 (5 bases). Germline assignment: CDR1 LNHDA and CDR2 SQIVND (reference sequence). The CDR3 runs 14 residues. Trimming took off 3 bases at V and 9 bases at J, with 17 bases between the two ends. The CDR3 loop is CASSIKDGLKAQYF. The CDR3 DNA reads TGTGCCAGTAGTATTAAAGACGGACTGAAGGCCCAGTACTTC.

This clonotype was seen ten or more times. This CDR3 reads CASSASGTAFYGYTF. The CDR3 DNA sequence: TGTGCCAGCAGTGCCAGCGGGACAGCCTTTTATGGCTACACCTTC. The rearrangement joins TRBV2 to TRBJ1-2; 7 bases fit TRBD1. V was clipped by 4 bases and J by 5 bases; unmatched bases: 10. Germline V CDR1 and CDR2: SNHLY, FYNNEI. This CDR3 comprises 15 residues.

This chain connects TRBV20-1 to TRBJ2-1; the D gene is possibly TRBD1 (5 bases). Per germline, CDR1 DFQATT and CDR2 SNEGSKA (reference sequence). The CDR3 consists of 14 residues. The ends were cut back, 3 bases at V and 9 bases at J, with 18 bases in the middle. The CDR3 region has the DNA TGCAGTGCTAGGAGACAGTCGTACAGGAGTGAGCAGTTCTTC. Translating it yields CSARRQSYRSEQFF.

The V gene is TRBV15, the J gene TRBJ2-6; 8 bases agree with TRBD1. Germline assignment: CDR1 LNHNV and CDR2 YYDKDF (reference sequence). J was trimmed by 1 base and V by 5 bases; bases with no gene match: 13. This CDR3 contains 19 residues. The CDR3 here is CATSGLGTGLGSGANVLTF. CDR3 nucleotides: TGTGCCACCAGCGGGTTGGGGACAGGTCTAGGTTCTGGGGCCAACGTCCTGACTTTC. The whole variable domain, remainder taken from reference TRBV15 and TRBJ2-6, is DAMVIQNPRYQVTQFGKPVTLSCSQTLNHNVMYWYQQKSSQAPKLLFHYYDKDFNNEADTPDNFQSRRPNTSFCFLDIRSPGLGDTAMYLCATSGLGTGLGSGANVLTFGAGSRLTVL.

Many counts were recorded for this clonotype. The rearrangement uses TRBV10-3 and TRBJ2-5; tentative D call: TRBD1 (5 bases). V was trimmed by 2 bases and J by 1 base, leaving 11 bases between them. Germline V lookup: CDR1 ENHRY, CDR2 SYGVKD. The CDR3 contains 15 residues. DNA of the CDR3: TGTGCCATCAGTGAGGGACAACTACTCCAAGAGACCCAGTACTTC. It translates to CAISEGQLLQETQYF.

CDR3 sequence: CASSQAGAVQETQYF. The DNA of the CDR3 is TGCGCCAGCAGCCAAGCAGGGGCCGTCCAAGAGACCCAGTACTTC. The chain links TRBV4-1 to TRBJ2-5, with a possible D match to TRBD1 (6 bases). The CDR3 runs 15 residues. Germline V lookup: CDR1 MGHRA, CDR2 YSYEKL. V was pared by 1 base and J by 1 base, with 10 bases between.

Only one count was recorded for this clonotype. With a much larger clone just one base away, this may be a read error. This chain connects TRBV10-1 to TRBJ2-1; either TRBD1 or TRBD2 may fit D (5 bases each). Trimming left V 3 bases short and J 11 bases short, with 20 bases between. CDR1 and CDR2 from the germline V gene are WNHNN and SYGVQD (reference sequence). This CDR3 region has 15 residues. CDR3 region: CASSDPTGPEDKQFF. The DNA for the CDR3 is TGCGCCAGCAGTGACCCCACGGGACCAGAGGATAAGCAGTTCTTC.

The chain's CDR3 is CASSLFTGTEAFF. The CDR3 region has the DNA TGTGCCAGCAGTTTATTTACGGGCACTGAAGCTTTCTTT. The chain links TRBV12-3 or TRBV12-4 to TRBJ1-1; D is unclear. This CDR3 region has 13 residues. V was cut by 2 bases and J by 4 bases, with 8 bases left in between.

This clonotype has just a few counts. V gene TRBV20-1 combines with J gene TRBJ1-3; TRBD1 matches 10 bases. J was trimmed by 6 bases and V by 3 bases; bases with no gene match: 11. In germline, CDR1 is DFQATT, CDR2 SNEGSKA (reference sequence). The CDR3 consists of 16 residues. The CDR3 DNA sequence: TGCAGTGCTAGCGACGAGGGACAGGGGTTAGAAAACACCATATATTTT. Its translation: CSASDEGQGLENTIYF.

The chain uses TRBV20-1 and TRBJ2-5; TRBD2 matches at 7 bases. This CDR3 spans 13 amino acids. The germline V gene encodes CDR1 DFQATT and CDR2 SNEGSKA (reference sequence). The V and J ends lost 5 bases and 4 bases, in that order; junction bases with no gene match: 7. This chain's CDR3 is CSADHGGRETQYF. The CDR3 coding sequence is TGCAGTGCTGATCACGGCGGGAGAGAGACCCAGTACTTC.

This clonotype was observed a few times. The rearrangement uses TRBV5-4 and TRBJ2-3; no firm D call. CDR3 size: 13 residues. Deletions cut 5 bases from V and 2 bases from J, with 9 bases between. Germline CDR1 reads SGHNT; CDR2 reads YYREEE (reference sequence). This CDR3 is CASRTGPTDTQYF. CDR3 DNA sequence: TGTGCCAGCAGAACTGGGCCCACAGATACGCAGTATTTT.

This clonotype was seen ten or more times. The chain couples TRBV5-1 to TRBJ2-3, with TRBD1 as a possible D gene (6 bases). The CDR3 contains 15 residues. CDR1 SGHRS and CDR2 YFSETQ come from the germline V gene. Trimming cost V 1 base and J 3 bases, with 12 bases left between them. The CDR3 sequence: CASSLQGKRTDTQYF. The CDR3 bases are TGCGCCAGCAGCTTGCAGGGGAAAAGGACAGATACGCAGTATTTT.

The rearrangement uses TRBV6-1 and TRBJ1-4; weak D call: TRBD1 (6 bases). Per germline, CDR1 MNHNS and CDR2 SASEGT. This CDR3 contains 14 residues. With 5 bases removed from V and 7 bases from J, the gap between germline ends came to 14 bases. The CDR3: CASSPPGAVEKLFF. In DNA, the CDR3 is TGTGCCAGCAGTCCGCCGGGGGCCGTTGAAAAACTGTTTTTT.

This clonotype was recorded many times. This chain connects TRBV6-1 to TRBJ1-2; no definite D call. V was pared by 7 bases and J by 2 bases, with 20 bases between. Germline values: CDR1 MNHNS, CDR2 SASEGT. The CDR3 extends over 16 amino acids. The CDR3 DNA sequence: TGTGCCAGCACCCCTGTCGCCGCGGGATCAAACTATGGCTACACCTTC. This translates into CASTPVAAGSNYGYTF.

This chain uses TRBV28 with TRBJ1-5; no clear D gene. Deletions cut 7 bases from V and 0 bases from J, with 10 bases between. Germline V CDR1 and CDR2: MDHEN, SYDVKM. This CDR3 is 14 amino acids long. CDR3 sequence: CASTKGYSNQPQHF. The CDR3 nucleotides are TGTGCCAGCACCAAGGGATATAGCAATCAGCCCCAGCATTTT.

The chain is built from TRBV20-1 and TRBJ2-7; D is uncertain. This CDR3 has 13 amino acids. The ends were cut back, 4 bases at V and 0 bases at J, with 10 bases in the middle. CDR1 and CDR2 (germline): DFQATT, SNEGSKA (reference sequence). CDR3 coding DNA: TGCAGTGCTACCCCTCGAAGCTCCTACGAGCAGTACTTC. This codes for CSATPRSSYEQYF.

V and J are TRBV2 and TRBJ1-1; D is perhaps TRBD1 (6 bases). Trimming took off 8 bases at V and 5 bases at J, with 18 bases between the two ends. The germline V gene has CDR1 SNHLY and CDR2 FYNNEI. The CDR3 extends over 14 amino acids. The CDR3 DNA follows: TGTGCCAGCTTAGGTTGGACTAGGGGGACTGAAGCTTTCTTT. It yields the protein CASLGWTRGTEAFF.

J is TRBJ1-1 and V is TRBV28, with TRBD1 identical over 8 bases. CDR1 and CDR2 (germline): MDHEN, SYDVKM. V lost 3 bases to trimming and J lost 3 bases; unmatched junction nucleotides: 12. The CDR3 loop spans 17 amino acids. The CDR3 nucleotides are TGTGCCAGCAGTTTCTCCCTTACAGGGGGGGGGGACACTGAAGCTTTCTTT. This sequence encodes CASSFSLTGGGDTEAFF.

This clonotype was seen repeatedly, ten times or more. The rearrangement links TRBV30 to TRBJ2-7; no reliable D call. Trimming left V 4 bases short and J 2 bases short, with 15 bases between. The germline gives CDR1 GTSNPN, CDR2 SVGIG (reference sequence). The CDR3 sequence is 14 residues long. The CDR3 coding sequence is TGTGCCTGGAACCTAGGGCAGAAACCCTACGAGCAGTACTTC. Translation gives CAWNLGQKPYEQYF.

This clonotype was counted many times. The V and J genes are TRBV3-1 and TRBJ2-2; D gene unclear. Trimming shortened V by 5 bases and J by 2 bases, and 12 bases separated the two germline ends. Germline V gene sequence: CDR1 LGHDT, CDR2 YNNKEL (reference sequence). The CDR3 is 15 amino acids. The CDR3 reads CASSEQLSNTGELFF. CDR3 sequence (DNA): TGTGCCAGCAGCGAACAGCTATCTAACACCGGGGAGCTGTTTTTT.